Below are 31 T cell receptor beta chains sequenced from a single sample in a study of T cells after yellow fever vaccination. TCRdb called the 5' RACE reads again in MiXCR, with one record for every CDR3 protein. The sample has hundreds of thousands of distinct CDR3 sequences, approximately 5.7% seen once; the top ten hold about 15%. The sequencing here drew on PBMCs, taken 5 days after the yellow fever booster vaccination. The origin of the receptors is a man younger than 45 who received the YFV17D yellow fever vaccine.

With regard to this clonotype: The junction differs from germline at one of its ends, possibly a read error. In nucleotides, the CDR3 is TGTGCCAGCGGTTTAGTTTCGAGCTCCTACAATGAGCAGTTCTTC. Translating gives CASGLVSSSYNEQFF. The J gene is TRBJ2-1, the V gene TRBV12-3 or TRBV12-4; D unclear. The CDR3 totals 15 residues.

In its sample, this clonotype was seen many times. This rearrangement joins TRBV7-9 to TRBJ1-2; D is unclear. The V end was cut by 5 bases, the J end by 6 bases, with 22 bases between. In germline, CDR1 is SEHNR, CDR2 FQNEAQ (reference sequence). The CDR3 has 16 amino acids. The CDR3 DNA reads TGTGCCAGCAGCCCGCAAACCGGACCCCTGGTTCATGGCTACACCTTC. Amino acid sequence: CASSPQTGPLVHGYTF.

This clonotype was counted at least ten times. The rearrangement uses TRBV5-1 and TRBJ2-1; D gene uncertain. There are 14 residues in the CDR3. Between the trimmed V and J ends, which lost 4 bases and 2 bases, there was a span of 10 bases. The germline V gene encodes CDR1 SGHRS and CDR2 YFSETQ. CDR3 region: CASSLTRTYNEQFF. CDR3 DNA sequence: TGCGCCAGCAGCCTGACTCGGACCTACAATGAGCAGTTCTTC.

The chain couples TRBV20-1 to TRBJ2-5; 7 bases line up with TRBD2. V was clipped by 7 bases and J by 5 bases; unmatched bases: 7. This CDR3 contains 12 residues. Looked up from germline, CDR1 is DFQATT and CDR2 is SNEGSKA (reference sequence). The CDR3 bases are TGCAGTGGGCGGGAGATTTCGGAGACCCAGTACTTC. As protein: CSGREISETQYF.

This clonotype appeared many times. The chain uses TRBV5-1 and TRBJ1-1; a possible D gene is TRBD1 (5 bases). The CDR3 covers 15 residues. CDR1 and CDR2 from the germline V gene are SGHRS and YFSETQ. V gave up 2 bases and J gave up 3 bases, with 14 bases separating them. The CDR3 bases are TGCGCCAGCAGCTTCAGGGTGGGGGGAGACACTGAAGCTTTCTTT. This encodes CASSFRVGGDTEAFF.

This clonotype was seen ten or more times. The chain carries TRBV29-1 and TRBJ2-7; the match to TRBD1 covers 8 bases. The CDR3 is 12 residues long. V dropped 7 bases and J dropped 0; count of bases not matched to a gene: 2. Germline CDR1 reads SQVTM; CDR2 reads ANQGSEA. The CDR3: CSGGQGSYEQYF. CDR3 DNA: TGCAGCGGCGGACAGGGCTCCTACGAGCAGTACTTC.

The V call is TRBV7-9, the J call TRBJ1-1, with D possibly TRBD1 on 5 matching bases. This CDR3 region has 15 residues. V was shortened by 4 bases and J by 5 bases, with 17 bases between the two germline ends. In germline, CDR1 is SEHNR, CDR2 FQNEAQ (reference sequence). The DNA of the CDR3 is TGTGCCAGCAGCTCGGGCGGGGCTCCGGGGACTGAAGCTTTCTTT. This sequence encodes CASSSGGAPGTEAFF.

The CDR3 region has the DNA TGTGCCAGCAGCTTAGTAGGCCGGCGGCAGTACTTC. It specifies CASSLVGRRQYF. The chain couples TRBV7-2 to TRBJ2-7; D unresolved. Trimming cost V 1 base and J 9 bases, with 10 bases left between them. This CDR3 has 12 residues. Germline V lookup: CDR1 SGHTA, CDR2 FQGNSA.

This clonotype was seen many times. The V gene is TRBV7-9, the J gene TRBJ2-5; the match to TRBD2 covers 12 bases. The V gene end was trimmed by 5 bases and the J gene end by 1 base; junction bases not matched to a gene: 5. There are 16 residues in the CDR3. Germline loops: CDR1 SEHNR, CDR2 FQNEAQ (reference sequence). The CDR3 DNA reads TGTGCCAGCAGCCTTGGACTAGCGGGAACCCAAGAGACCCAGTACTTC. This gives the protein CASSLGLAGTQETQYF.

The table lists this clonotype with a few counts. This chain joins TRBV6-2 or TRBV6-3 and TRBJ1-1, with a possible D match to TRBD1 (5 bases). Trimming took 8 bases from V and 6 from J, leaving 10 bases between them. This CDR3 is built from 11 residues. From germline, CDR1 is MNHEY and CDR2 SVGEGT. This chain's CDR3 is CASLRGAEAFF. CDR3 nucleotides: TGTGCCAGCCTACGGGGCGCTGAAGCTTTCTTT.

A few counts support this clonotype. The rearrangement uses TRBV18 and TRBJ1-6, with D hard to call. Trimming stripped 4 bases from V and 7 bases from J, with 14 bases between. The CDR3 extends over 15 amino acids. Germline lookup yields CDR1 KGHSH and CDR2 LQKENI. The CDR3 nucleotides are TGTGCCAGCTCACAGGCCGGGCCTGGCAATTCACCCCTCCACTTT. Protein sequence: CASSQAGPGNSPLHF.

A few counts support this clonotype. CDR3 coding DNA: TGTGCCAGCAGCGTGAGCTATAATTCACCCCTCCACTTT. Its protein is CASSVSYNSPLHF. This chain joins TRBV12-3 or TRBV12-4 and TRBJ1-6; D gene uncertain. The CDR3 has 13 amino acids. V dropped 6 bases and J dropped 3 bases, with 6 bases sitting between them.

This clonotype came up many times. The chain carries TRBV18 and TRBJ2-1; D might be TRBD2 (5 bases). CDR1 is KGHSH and CDR2 is LQKENI in the germline V gene. This CDR3 region has 14 residues. Trimming removed 2 bases from V and 7 bases from J, with 12 bases in between. The CDR3 here is CASSPLNGGNEQFF. CDR3 DNA: TGTGCCAGCTCACCATTGAACGGCGGGAATGAGCAGTTCTTC.

V is TRBV5-6 and J is TRBJ2-2, with 8 bases that match TRBD2. Germline CDR1 SGHDT, CDR2 YYEEEE. This CDR3 spans 18 amino acids. The V gene end was trimmed by 0 bases and the J gene end by 0 bases; junction bases not matched to a gene: 7. CDR3 DNA sequence: TGTGCCAGCAGCTTGGTGGTTAGCGGGACCTCGAACACCGGGGAGCTGTTTTTT. Protein: CASSLVVSGTSNTGELFF.

Many counts were recorded for this clonotype. The chain has TRBV20-1 and TRBJ2-3; D not resolved. CDR1 is DFQATT, CDR2 SNEGSKA, per germline (reference sequence). Between the trimmed V and J ends, which lost 0 bases and 6 bases, there was a span of 16 bases. This CDR3 has 15 residues. In DNA form, the CDR3 reads TGCAGTGCTAGAGACTCCCGAAGAACCTCCGATACGCAGTATTTT. This codes for CSARDSRRTSDTQYF.

This clonotype was seen a few times. The rearrangement links TRBV28 to TRBJ2-2, with D possibly matching TRBD1 (5 bases). Trimming shortened V by 7 bases and J by 7 bases, and 19 bases separated the two germline ends. CDR1 and CDR2 (germline): MDHEN, SYDVKM. This CDR3 spans 15 amino acids. CDR3 nucleotide sequence: TGTGCCAGCAAGGATGAGGCCAGGGCTGTCGGGGAGCTGTTTTTT. Protein sequence: CASKDEARAVGELFF.

This clonotype has a count of ten or more. The rearrangement uses TRBV20-1 and TRBJ2-5; the D is unclear. The CDR3 totals 11 residues. Germline CDR1 DFQATT, CDR2 SNEGSKA (reference sequence). V was cut by 7 bases and J by 5 bases, with 11 bases left in between. The CDR3 DNA is TGCAGTGTAGGCTTGGCGGAGACCCAGTACTTC. It encodes CSVGLAETQYF.

The table lists this clonotype with many counts. This chain joins TRBV5-1 and TRBJ1-5; 9 positions match TRBD1. The V segment lost 4 bases and the J segment 9 bases; nucleotides outside the gene matches: 5. Germline CDR1 SGHRS, CDR2 YFSETQ. This CDR3 has 13 residues. The DNA for the CDR3 is TGCGCCAGCAGCAGGGAGACAGGGGGGCCCCAGCATTTT. Translation: CASSRETGGPQHF.

This clonotype was picked up many times. CDR3 region: CASSGDGLNEQFF. For the CDR3, the DNA is TGTGCCAGCAGCGGGGACGGTTTAAATGAGCAGTTCTTC. This rearrangement joins TRBV9 to TRBJ2-1; D possibly uses TRBD1 or TRBD2 (5 bases each). Germline V gives CDR1 SGDLS, CDR2 YYNGEE. Trimming cost V 3 bases and J 7 bases, with 11 bases left between them. The length of the CDR3 is 13 residues.

This clonotype was detected ten times or more. The rearrangement links TRBV5-1 to TRBJ1-2; 8 bases fit TRBD1. This CDR3 is built from 14 residues. With V trimmed by 4 bases and J by 4 bases, 6 bases remained unmatched. Germline V gives CDR1 SGHRS, CDR2 YFSETQ. CDR3 coding DNA: TGCGCCAGCAGCCTGGGGACAGGCGGCTATGGCTACACCTTC. Translating gives CASSLGTGGYGYTF. The full variable domain, in which reference TRBV5-1 and TRBJ1-2 provide the parts outside the CDR3, is KAGVTQTPRYLIKTRGQQVTLSCSPISGHRSVSWYQQTPGQGLQFLFEYFSETQRNKGNFPGRFSGRQFSNSRSEMNVSTLELGDSALYLCASSLGTGGYGYTFGSGTRLTVV.

This clonotype has a count of ten or more. This chain connects TRBV20-1 to TRBJ2-3; 9 bases fit TRBD2. Germline V gene sequence: CDR1 DFQATT, CDR2 SNEGSKA (reference sequence). This CDR3 has 13 residues. The V gene end was trimmed by 3 bases and the J gene end by 8 bases; junction bases not matched to a gene: 6. The chain's CDR3 is CSARVAGVGTQYF. The CDR3 region has the DNA TGCAGTGCTAGGGTAGCGGGAGTTGGTACGCAGTATTTT.

This clonotype was recorded a few times. The rearrangement joins TRBV13 to TRBJ2-3; perhaps TRBD2 as D (5 bases). V lost 11 bases and J 1 base, leaving 28 bases between the germline ends. The CDR3 sequence is 18 residues long. The germline V gene has CDR1 PRHDT and CDR2 FYEKMQ (reference sequence). CDR3 DNA sequence: TGTGCCTTCTGTTTAGAGGCGGGTTCGGCGGGCCGCACAGATACGCAGTATTTT. Amino acids: CAFCLEAGSAGRTDTQYF.

The V and J genes are TRBV13 and TRBJ2-1; tentatively, D is TRBD1 (5 bases). The V end was cut by 7 bases, the J end by 6 bases, with 13 bases between. Germline CDR1 is PRHDT and CDR2 is FYEKMQ (reference sequence). CDR3 length: 13 residues. The CDR3 reads CASKAGIRNEQFF. The DNA for the CDR3 is TGTGCCAGCAAGGCAGGGATCCGCAATGAGCAGTTCTTC.

The chain joins TRBV13 to TRBJ2-1; D is possibly TRBD2 (6 bases). The V gene's germline CDR1 is PRHDT and CDR2 FYEKMQ (reference sequence). The CDR3 sequence is 16 residues long. Trimming removed 5 bases at V and 0 bases at J, with 14 bases between. CDR3 in amino acids: CASSGLAESSYNEQFF. CDR3 in DNA: TGTGCCAGCAGCGGATTAGCGGAAAGCTCCTACAATGAGCAGTTCTTC. The full variable domain, in which reference TRBV13 and TRBJ2-1 provide the parts outside the CDR3, is AAGVIQSPRHLIKEKRETATLKCYPIPRHDTVYWYQQGPGQDPQFLISFYEKMQSDKGSIPDRFSAQQFSDYHSELNMSSLELGDSALYFCASSGLAESSYNEQFFGPGTRLTVL.

The DNA for the CDR3 is TGTGCCAGCAGGGCTGATCCTGCCAGACACGGGGAACTGTTTTTT. Protein sequence: CASRADPARHGELFF. The gene calls are TRBV6-1 and TRBJ1-4; D is unclear. Trimming stripped 6 bases from V and 12 bases from J, with 23 bases between. This CDR3 has 15 residues. Germline V gene lookup returns CDR1 MNHNS and CDR2 SASEGT.

The chain joins TRBV14 to TRBJ2-5, with TRBD2 identical over 7 bases. This CDR3 contains 17 residues. V dropped 0 bases and J dropped 5; count of bases not matched to a gene: 12. The germline V gene encodes CDR1 SGHDN and CDR2 FVKESK. In DNA form, the CDR3 reads TGTGCCAGCAGCCAAGAACGGGGACTACAGCTGGCGGAGACCCAGTACTTC. Translating gives CASSQERGLQLAETQYF.

This clonotype was seen more than once but under ten times. The chain is built from TRBV12-3 or TRBV12-4 and TRBJ1-5; D unresolved. The CDR3 contains 11 residues. V was trimmed by 7 bases and J by 13 bases, leaving 14 bases between them. The CDR3 DNA sequence: TGTGCCAGCACTCTTGGGAGTCTACAGCATTTT. This codes for CASTLGSLQHF.

This clonotype has at least ten counts. This CDR3 reads CASSVGGGDTQYF. As DNA, the CDR3 is TGTGCCAGCAGCGTTGGAGGGGGCGATACGCAGTATTTT. The V gene is TRBV9, the J gene TRBJ2-3; D possibly corresponds to TRBD1 (7 bases). Trimming pared 2 bases from V and 6 bases from J, leaving 10 bases between. This CDR3 has 13 amino acids. The germline gives CDR1 SGDLS, CDR2 YYNGEE.

This clonotype was seen at least ten times. V and J are TRBV20-1 and TRBJ2-1; 13 nucleotides match TRBD2. CDR1 is DFQATT, CDR2 SNEGSKA, per germline (reference sequence). The V gene end was trimmed by 5 bases and the J gene end by 7 bases; junction bases not matched to a gene: 8. CDR3 length: 15 amino acids. CDR3 region: CSAELAGGPQNEQFF. Here the CDR3 DNA reads TGCAGTGCTGAACTAGCGGGAGGGCCTCAAAATGAGCAGTTCTTC.

The chain couples TRBV20-1 to TRBJ2-5; D is ambiguous. V gave up 7 bases and J gave up 1 base, with 13 bases separating them. The germline CDR1 and CDR2 sequences are DFQATT and SNEGSKA (reference sequence). This CDR3 has 13 residues. CDR3 sequence: CSVARVAQETQYF. CDR3 coding DNA: TGCAGTGTCGCTAGAGTTGCCCAAGAGACCCAGTACTTC.

The chain couples TRBV29-1 to TRBJ1-4; D might be TRBD1 (6 bases). Trimming removed 2 bases from V and 8 bases from J, with 9 bases in between. CDR3 length equals 12 residues. Germline V gives CDR1 SQVTM, CDR2 ANQGSEA. CDR3 sequence: CSVESDSEKLFF. The CDR3 nucleotides are TGCAGCGTTGAATCGGACAGCGAAAAACTGTTTTTT.